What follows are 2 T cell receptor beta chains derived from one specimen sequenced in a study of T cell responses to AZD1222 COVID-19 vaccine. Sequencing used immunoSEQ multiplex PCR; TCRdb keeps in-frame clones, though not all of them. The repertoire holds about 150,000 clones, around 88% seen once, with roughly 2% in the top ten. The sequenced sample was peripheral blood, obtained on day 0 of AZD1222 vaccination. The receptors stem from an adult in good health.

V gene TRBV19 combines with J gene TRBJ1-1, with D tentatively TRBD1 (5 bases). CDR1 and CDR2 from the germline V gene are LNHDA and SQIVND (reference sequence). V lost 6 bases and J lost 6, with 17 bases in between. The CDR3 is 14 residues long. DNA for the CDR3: TGTGCCAGTAGCAGTACGGGGGGGGTCGCTGAAGCTTTCTTT. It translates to CASSSTGGVAEAFF.

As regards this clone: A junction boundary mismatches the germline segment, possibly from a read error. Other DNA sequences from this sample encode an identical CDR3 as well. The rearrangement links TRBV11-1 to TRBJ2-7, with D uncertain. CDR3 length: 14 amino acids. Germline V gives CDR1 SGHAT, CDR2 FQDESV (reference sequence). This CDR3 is CASSSSRHSYEQYF. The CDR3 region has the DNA TGTGCCAGCAGCTCCTCACGGCACTCCTACGAGCAGTACTTT.